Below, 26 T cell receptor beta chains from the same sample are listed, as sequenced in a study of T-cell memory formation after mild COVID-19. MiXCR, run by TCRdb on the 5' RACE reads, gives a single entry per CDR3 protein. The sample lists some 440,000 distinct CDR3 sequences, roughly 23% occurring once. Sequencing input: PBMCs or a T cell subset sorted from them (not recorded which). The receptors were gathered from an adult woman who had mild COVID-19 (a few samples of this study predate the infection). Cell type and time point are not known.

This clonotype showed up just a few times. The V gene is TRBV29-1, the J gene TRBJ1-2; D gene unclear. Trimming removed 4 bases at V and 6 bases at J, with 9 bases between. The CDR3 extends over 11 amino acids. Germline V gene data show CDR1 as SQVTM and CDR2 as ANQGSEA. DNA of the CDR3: TGCAGCGTTGTTTTGGTGGATGGCTACACCTTC. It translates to CSVVLVDGYTF.

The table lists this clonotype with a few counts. DNA for the CDR3: TGTGCCAGCACCGAAGCGGGGGAGCAGTACTTC. Translating gives CASTEAGEQYF. The genes are TRBV7-9 and TRBJ2-7; 7 bases are shared with TRBD2. With 7 bases clipped from V and 7 bases from J, the junction kept 4 bases outside the gene matches. CDR3 length equals 11 residues. Germline V gene data show CDR1 as SEHNR and CDR2 as FQNEAQ (reference sequence).

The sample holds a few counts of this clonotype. The CDR3 DNA sequence: TGTGCCAGCAGCCCCGGGACAGGGCTCACTGAAGCTTTCTTT. Translation gives CASSPGTGLTEAFF. The V and J genes are TRBV7-9 and TRBJ1-1; the match to TRBD1 covers 9 bases. Germline CDR1 is SEHNR and CDR2 is FQNEAQ (reference sequence). This CDR3 has 14 residues. V shed 5 bases and J 4 bases; nucleotides not matched to a gene: 5.

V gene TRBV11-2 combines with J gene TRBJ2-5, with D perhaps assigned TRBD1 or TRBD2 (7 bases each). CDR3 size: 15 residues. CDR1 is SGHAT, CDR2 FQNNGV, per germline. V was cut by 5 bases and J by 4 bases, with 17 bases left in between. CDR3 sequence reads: CASSRGDSSRETQYF. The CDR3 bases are TGTGCCAGCAGCCGGGGGGACAGTTCTCGAGAGACCCAGTACTTC.

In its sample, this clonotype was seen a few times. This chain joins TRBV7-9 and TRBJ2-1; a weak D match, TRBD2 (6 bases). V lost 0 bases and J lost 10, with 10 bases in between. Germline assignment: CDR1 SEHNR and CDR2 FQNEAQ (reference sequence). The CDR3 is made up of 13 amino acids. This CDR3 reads CASSLAGGLEQFF. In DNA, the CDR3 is TGTGCCAGCAGCTTAGCGGGAGGCCTGGAGCAGTTCTTC.

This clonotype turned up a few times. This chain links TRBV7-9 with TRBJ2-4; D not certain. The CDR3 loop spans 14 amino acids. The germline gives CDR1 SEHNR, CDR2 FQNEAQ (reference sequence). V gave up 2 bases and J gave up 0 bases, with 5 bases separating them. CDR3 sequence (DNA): TGTGCCAGCAGCTTAATGGAAGCCAAAAACATTCAGTACTTC. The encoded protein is CASSLMEAKNIQYF.

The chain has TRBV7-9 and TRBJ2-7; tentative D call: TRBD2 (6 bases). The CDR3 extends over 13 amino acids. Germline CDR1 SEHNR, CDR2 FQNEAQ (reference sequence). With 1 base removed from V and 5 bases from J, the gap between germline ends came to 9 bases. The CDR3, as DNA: TGTGCCAGCAGCTTAGGAGGGACTCACGAGCAGTACTTC. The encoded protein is CASSLGGTHEQYF.

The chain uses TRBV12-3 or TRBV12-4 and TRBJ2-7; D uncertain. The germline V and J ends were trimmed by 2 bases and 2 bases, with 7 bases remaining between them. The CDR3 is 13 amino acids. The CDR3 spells CASSLFPTYEQYF. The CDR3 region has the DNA TGTGCCAGCAGTTTATTCCCCACCTACGAGCAGTACTTC.

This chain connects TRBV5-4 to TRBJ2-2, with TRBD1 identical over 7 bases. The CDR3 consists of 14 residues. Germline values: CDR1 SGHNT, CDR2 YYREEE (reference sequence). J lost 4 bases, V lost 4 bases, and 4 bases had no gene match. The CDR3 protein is CASSRNRGTGELFF. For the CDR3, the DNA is TGTGCCAGCAGCCGTAACAGGGGCACCGGGGAGCTGTTTTTT. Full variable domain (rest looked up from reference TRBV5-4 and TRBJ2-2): ETGVTQSPTHLIKTRGQQVTLRCSSQSGHNTVSWYQQALGQGPQFIFQYYREEENGRGNFPPRFSGLQFPNYSSELNVNALELDDSALYLCASSRNRGTGELFFGEGSRLTVL.

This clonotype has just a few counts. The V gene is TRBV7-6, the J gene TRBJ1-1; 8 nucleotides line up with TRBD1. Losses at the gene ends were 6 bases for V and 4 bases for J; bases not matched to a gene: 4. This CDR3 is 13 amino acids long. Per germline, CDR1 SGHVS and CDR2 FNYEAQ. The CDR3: CASSRQGSTEAFF. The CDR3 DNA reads TGTGCCAGCAGTAGACAGGGGAGCACTGAAGCTTTCTTT.

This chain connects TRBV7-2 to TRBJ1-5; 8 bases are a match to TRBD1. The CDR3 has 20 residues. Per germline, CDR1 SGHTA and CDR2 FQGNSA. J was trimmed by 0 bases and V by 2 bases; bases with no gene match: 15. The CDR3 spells CASSLRQGARSYVSNQPQHF. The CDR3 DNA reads TGTGCCAGCAGCTTACGTCAGGGGGCAAGATCCTACGTTAGCAATCAGCCCCAGCATTTT.

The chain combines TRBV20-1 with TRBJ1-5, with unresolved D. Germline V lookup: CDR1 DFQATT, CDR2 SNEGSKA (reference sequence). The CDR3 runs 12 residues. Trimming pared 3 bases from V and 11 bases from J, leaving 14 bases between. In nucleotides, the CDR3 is TGCAGTGCTAGTAAGGATTTCGGGGCCCAGCATTTT. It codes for CSASKDFGAQHF.

CDR3 residues: CASSLGTGVEKLFF. The CDR3 bases are TGTGCCAGCAGTTTAGGGACAGGGGTTGAAAAACTGTTTTTT. This chain joins TRBV12-3 or TRBV12-4 and TRBJ1-4, with 9 bases lining up with TRBD1. With 1 base clipped from V and 7 bases from J, the junction kept 1 base outside the gene matches. This CDR3 comprises 14 residues.

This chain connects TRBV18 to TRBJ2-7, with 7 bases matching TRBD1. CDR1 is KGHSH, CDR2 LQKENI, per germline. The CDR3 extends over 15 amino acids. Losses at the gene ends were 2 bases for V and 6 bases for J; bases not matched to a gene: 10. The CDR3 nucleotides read TGTGCCAGCTCACCATTAAATGAGGGGGCTGGCGAGCAGTACTTC. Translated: CASSPLNEGAGEQYF.

CDR3 amino acids: CASSLPAGASNQPQHF. CDR3 DNA: TGTGCCAGCAGTTTGCCGGCAGGGGCTAGCAATCAGCCCCAGCATTTT. V usage is TRBV28 and J usage is TRBJ1-5, with D perhaps TRBD1 (6 bases). The CDR3 is 16 amino acids. The V gene lost 3 bases and the J gene lost 0 bases, with 12 bases spanning the gap. CDR1 is MDHEN, CDR2 SYDVKM, per germline. The full variable domain, with the rest looked up from reference TRBV28 and TRBJ1-5, is DVKVTQSSRYLVKRTGEKVFLECVQDMDHENMFWYRQDPGLGLRLIYFSYDVKMKEKGDIPEGYSVSREKKERFSLILESASTNQTSMYLCASSLPAGASNQPQHFGDGTRLSIL.

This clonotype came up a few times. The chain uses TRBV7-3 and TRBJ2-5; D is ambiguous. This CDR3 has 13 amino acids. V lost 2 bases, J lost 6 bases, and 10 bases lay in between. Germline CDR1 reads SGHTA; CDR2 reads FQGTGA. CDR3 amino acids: CASSLDNTKTQYF. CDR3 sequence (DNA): TGTGCCAGCAGCTTAGATAACACGAAGACCCAGTACTTC.

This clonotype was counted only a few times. CDR3 sequence reads: CASSSPAGGQARGEAFF. Here the CDR3 DNA reads TGTGCCAGCAGTTCCCCCGCCGGGGGACAGGCCCGTGGTGAAGCTTTCTTT. This chain links TRBV12-3 or TRBV12-4 with TRBJ1-1, with 8 bases aligning to TRBD1. This CDR3 is 17 amino acids long. The trim removed 4 bases at V and 7 bases at J, leaving 17 bases unmatched.

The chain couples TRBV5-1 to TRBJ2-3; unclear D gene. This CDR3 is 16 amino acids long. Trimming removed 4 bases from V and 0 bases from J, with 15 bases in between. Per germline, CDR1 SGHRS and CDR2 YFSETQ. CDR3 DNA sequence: TGCGCCAGCAGCCTCGGTGACGGCACTAGCACAGATACGCAGTATTTT. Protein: CASSLGDGTSTDTQYF.

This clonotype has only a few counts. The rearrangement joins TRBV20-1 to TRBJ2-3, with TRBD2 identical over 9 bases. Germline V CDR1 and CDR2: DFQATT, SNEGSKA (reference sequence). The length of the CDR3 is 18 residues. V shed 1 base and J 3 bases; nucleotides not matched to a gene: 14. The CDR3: CSARGSRKREDFTDTQYF. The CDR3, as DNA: TGCAGTGCTAGAGGGTCGAGAAAGCGGGAGGACTTTACAGATACGCAGTATTTT.

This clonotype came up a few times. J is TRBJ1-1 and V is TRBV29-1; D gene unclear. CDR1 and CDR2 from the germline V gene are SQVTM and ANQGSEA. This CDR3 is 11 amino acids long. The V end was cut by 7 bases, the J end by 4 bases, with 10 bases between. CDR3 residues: CSGKQVTEAFF. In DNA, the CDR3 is TGCAGCGGCAAGCAGGTCACTGAAGCTTTCTTT.

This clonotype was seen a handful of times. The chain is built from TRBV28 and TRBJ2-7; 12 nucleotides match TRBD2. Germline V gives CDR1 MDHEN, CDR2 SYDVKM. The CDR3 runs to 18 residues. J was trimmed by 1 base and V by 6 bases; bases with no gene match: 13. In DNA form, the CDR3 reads TGTGCCAGCAGCTCAGGACTAGCGGGGCCCAGTCGGTCCTACGAGCAGTACTTC. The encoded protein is CASSSGLAGPSRSYEQYF.

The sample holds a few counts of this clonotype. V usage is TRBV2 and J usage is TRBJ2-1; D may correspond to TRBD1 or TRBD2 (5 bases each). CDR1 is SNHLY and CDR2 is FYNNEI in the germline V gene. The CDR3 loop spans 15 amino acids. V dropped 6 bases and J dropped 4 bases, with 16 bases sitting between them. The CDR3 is CASSIDKGPYNEQFF. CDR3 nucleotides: TGTGCCAGCAGCATAGACAAGGGACCTTACAATGAGCAGTTCTTC. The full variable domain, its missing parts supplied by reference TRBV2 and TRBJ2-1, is EPEVTQTPSHQVTQMGQEVILRCVPISNHLYFYWYRQILGQKVEFLVSFYNNEISEKSEIFDDQFSVERPDGSNFTLKIRSTKLEDSAMYFCASSIDKGPYNEQFFGPGTRLTVL.

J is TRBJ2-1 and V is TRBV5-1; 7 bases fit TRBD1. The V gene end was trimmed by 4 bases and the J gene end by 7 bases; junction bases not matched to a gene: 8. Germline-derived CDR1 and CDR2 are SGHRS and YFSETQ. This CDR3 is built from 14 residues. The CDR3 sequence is CASSLPTGSNEQFF. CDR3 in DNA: TGCGCCAGCAGCCTACCGACAGGGTCGAATGAGCAGTTCTTC.

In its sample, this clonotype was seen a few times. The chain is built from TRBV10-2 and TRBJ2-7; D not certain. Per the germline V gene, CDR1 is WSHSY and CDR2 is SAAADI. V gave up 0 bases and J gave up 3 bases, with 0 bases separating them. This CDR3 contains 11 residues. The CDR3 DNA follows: TGCGCCAGCAGTGAGTCCTACGAGCAGTACTTC. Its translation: CASSESYEQYF.

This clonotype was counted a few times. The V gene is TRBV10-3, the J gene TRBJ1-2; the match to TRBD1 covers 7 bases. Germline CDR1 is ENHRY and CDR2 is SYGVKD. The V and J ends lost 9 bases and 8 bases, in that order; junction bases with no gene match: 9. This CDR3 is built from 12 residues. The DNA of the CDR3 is TGTGCCATGAGGGACGGGACAGAGGGCTACACCTTC. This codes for CAMRDGTEGYTF.

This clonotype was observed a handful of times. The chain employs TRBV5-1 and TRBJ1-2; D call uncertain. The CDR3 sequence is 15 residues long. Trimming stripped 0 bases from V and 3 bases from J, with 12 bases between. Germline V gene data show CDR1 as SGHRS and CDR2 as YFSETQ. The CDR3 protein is CASSLAGYGDYGYTF. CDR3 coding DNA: TGCGCCAGCAGCTTGGCCGGATATGGGGACTATGGCTACACCTTC. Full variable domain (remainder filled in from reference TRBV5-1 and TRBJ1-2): KAGVTQTPRYLIKTRGQQVTLSCSPISGHRSVSWYQQTPGQGLQFLFEYFSETQRNKGNFPGRFSGRQFSNSRSEMNVSTLELGDSALYLCASSLAGYGDYGYTFGSGTRLTVV.